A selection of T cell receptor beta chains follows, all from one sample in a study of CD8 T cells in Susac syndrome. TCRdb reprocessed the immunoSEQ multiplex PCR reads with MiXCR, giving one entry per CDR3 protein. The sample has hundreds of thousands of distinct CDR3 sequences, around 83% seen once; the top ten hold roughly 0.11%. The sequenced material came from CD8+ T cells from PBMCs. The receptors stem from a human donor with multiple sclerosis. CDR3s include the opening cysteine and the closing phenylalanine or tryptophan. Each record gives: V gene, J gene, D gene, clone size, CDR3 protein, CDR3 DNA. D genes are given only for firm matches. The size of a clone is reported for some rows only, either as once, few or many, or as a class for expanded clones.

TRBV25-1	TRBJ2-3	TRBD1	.	CASSAGQGSIDTQYF	TGTGCCAGCAGTGCCGGACAGGGTTCTATAGATACGCAGTATTTT
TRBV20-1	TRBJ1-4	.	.	CSAREADPNEKLFF	TGCAGTGCTAGAGAAGCGGATCCTAATGAAAAACTGTTTTTT
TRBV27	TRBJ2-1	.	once	CASSEPEWRSSYNEQFF	TGTGCCAGCAGTGAACCCGAGTGGCGGAGCTCCTACAATGAGCAGTTCTTC
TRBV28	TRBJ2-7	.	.	CASSPRHLAGEQYF	TGTGCCAGCAGTCCCCGCCACCTCGCAGGCGAGCAGTACTTC
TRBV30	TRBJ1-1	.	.	CAWSVNPKAEAFF	TGTGCCTGGAGTGTCAATCCTAAGGCTGAAGCTTTCTTT
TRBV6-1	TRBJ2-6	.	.	CASSPTFAVAGANVLTF	TGTGCCAGCAGTCCGACGTTCGCGGTCGCCGGGGCCAACGTCCTGACTTTC
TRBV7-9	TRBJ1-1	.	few	CASIKITGTEAFF	TGTGCCAGCATCAAAATTACAGGGACTGAAGCTTTCTTT
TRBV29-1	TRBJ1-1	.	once	CSVDADTEAFF	TGCAGCGTTGATGCAGACACTGAAGCTTTCTTT
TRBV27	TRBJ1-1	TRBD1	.	CASSFGTEAMNTEAFF	TGTGCCAGCAGTTTTGGGACAGAGGCGATGAACACTGAAGCTTTCTTT
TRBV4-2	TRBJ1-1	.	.	CASSHGADPTTEAFF	TGTGCCAGCAGCCATGGGGCGGATCCAACAACTGAAGCTTTCTTT
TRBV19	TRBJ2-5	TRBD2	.	CATSRGGQETQYF	TGTGCCACCTCCCGGGGAGGGCAGGAGACCCAGTACTTC
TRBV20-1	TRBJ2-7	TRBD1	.	CSARGQGAYEQYF	TGCAGTGCCAGGGGACAGGGGGCTTACGAGCAGTACTTC
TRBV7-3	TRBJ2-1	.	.	CASSLGSSRSYNEQFF	TGTGCCAGCAGCCTAGGGTCTAGCCGGAGCTACAATGAGCAGTTCTTC
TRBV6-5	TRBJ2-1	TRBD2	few	CASSYASGDNEQFF	TGTGCCAGCAGTTACGCTAGCGGGGACAATGAGCAGTTCTTC
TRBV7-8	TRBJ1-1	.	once	CASSPLSTGTEAFF	TGTGCCAGCAGCCCACTATCGACAGGCACTGAAGCTTTCTTT
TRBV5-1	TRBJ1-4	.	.	CASSSDWGEEKLFF	TGCGCCAGCAGCTCGGATTGGGGGGAAGAAAAACTGTTTTTT
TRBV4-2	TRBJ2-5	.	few	CASSHDPGTPETQYF	TGTGCCAGCAGCCACGATCCCGGGACTCCAGAGACCCAGTACTTC
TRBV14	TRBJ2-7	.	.	CASSQDGGIYEQYF	TGTGCCAGCAGCCAAGATGGGGGTATCTACGAGCAGTACTTC
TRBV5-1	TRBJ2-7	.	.	CASSTPGPPTSYEQYF	TGCGCCAGCAGCACGCCGGGCCCTCCAACCTCCTACGAGCAGTACTTC
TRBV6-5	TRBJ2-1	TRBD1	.	CASSYDGTVPYNEQFF	TGTGCCAGCAGTTACGATGGGACAGTCCCCTACAATGAGCAGTTCTTC
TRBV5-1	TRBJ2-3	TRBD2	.	CASSLAAGGWTDTQYF	TGCGCCAGCAGCTTGGCCGCGGGGGGCTGGACAGATACGCAGTATTTT
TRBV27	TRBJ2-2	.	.	CASSLYFLGSPNTGELFF	TGTGCCAGCAGTTTATATTTCTTGGGCAGTCCGAACACCGGGGAGCTGTTTTTT
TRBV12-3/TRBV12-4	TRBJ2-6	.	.	CASSFRELLWANVLTF	TGTGCCAGCAGTTTCAGGGAACTCCTGTGGGCCAACGTCCTGACTTTC
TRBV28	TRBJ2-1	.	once	CASSPGHEQFF	TGTGCCAGCAGTCCAGGGCATGAGCAGTTCTTC
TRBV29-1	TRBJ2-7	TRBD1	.	CSVKDRRDLAVYEQYF	TGCAGCGTTAAGGACAGGAGAGATTTGGCAGTCTACGAGCAGTACTTC
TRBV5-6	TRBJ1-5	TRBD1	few	CASSSNRDRVDLGQPQHF	TGTGCCAGCAGCTCGAACCGGGACAGGGTAGACCTCGGTCAGCCCCAGCATTTT
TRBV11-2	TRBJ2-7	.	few	CASSLGGRYYEQYF	TGTGCCAGCAGCTTAGGAGGCAGGTACTACGAGCAGTACTTC
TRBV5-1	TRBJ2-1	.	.	CASSGHRDNEQFF	TGCGCCAGCAGCGGACACAGAGACAATGAGCAGTTCTTC
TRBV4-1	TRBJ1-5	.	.	CASSQISGSDQPQHF	TGCGCCAGCAGCCAAATATCAGGGTCGGATCAGCCCCAGCATTTT
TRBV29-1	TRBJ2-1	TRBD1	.	CSVEVTGVFDEQFF	TGCAGCGTTGAAGTGACAGGGGTTTTCGATGAGCAGTTCTTC
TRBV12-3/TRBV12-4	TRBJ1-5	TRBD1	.	CASTKGQGGNQPQHF	TGTGCCAGCACCAAAGGACAGGGGGGGAATCAGCCCCAGCATTTT
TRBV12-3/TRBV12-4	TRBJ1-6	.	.	CASNFGIGNSPLHF	TGTGCCAGCAATTTTGGGATAGGGAATTCACCCCTCCACTTT
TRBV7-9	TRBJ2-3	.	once	CASSLARNQDTQYF	TGTGCCAGCAGCTTAGCGCGTAACCAAGATACGCAGTATTTT
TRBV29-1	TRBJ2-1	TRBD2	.	CSVAGGMDNEQFF	TGCAGCGTTGCGGGGGGAATGGACAATGAGCAGTTCTTC
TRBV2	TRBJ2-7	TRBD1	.	CASSDPGQGAEEQYF	TGTGCCAGCTCTGATCCGGGACAGGGGGCTGAGGAGCAGTACTTC
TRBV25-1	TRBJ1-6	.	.	CASSEESFYNSPLHF	TGTGCCAGCAGTGAAGAGAGTTTCTATAATTCACCCCTCCACTTT
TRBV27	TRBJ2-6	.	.	CASRGQISGANVLTF	TGTGCCAGCAGGGGACAAATCTCTGGGGCCAACGTCCTGACTTTC
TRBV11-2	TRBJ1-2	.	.	CASSLVGYYGYTF	TGTGCCAGCAGCTTAGTCGGATACTATGGCTACACCTTC
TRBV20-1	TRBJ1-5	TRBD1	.	CSARAQTGYGQPQHF	TGCAGTGCTCGAGCTCAGACAGGGTATGGTCAGCCCCAGCATTTT
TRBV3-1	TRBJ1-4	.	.	CASSQDEQTTNEKLFF	TGTGCCAGCAGCCAAGATGAGCAAACTACTAATGAAAAACTGTTTTTT
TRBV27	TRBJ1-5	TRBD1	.	CASSSLPLGGGNQPQHF	TGTGCCAGCAGTTCCCTACCCCTAGGGGGCGGAAATCAGCCCCAGCATTTT
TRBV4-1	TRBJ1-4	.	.	CASSQVSPRSNEKLFF	TGCGCCAGCAGCCAAGTTTCGCCACGTTCGAATGAAAAACTGTTTTTT
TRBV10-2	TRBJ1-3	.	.	CASSESQNTIYF	TGCGCCAGCAGTGAGTCGCAGAACACCATATATTTT
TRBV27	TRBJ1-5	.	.	CASSYGGQSIQPQHF	TGTGCCAGCAGCTATGGGGGGCAATCGATTCAGCCCCAGCATTTT
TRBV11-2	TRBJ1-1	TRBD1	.	CANSLVYWTGTTEAFF	TGTGCCAACAGCTTAGTATATTGGACAGGGACCACTGAAGCTTTCTTT
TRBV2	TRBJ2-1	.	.	CASRGTTAAYNEQFF	TGTGCCAGCAGGGGAACGACAGCGGCCTACAATGAGCAGTTCTTC
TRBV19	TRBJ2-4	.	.	CASSILSGKNIQYF	TGTGCCAGTAGTATTCTGTCTGGCAAAAACATTCAGTACTTC
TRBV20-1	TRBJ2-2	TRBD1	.	CSARANTGGDGTGELFF	TGCAGTGCTAGAGCTAATACAGGGGGCGACGGCACCGGGGAGCTGTTTTTT
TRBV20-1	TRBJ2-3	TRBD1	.	CSARLGGPDTQYF	TGCAGTGCTAGATTAGGGGGCCCAGATACGCAGTATTTT
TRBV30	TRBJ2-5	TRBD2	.	CALDPGGLQETQYF	TGTGCCTTAGATCCGGGAGGCTTGCAAGAGACCCAGTACTTC